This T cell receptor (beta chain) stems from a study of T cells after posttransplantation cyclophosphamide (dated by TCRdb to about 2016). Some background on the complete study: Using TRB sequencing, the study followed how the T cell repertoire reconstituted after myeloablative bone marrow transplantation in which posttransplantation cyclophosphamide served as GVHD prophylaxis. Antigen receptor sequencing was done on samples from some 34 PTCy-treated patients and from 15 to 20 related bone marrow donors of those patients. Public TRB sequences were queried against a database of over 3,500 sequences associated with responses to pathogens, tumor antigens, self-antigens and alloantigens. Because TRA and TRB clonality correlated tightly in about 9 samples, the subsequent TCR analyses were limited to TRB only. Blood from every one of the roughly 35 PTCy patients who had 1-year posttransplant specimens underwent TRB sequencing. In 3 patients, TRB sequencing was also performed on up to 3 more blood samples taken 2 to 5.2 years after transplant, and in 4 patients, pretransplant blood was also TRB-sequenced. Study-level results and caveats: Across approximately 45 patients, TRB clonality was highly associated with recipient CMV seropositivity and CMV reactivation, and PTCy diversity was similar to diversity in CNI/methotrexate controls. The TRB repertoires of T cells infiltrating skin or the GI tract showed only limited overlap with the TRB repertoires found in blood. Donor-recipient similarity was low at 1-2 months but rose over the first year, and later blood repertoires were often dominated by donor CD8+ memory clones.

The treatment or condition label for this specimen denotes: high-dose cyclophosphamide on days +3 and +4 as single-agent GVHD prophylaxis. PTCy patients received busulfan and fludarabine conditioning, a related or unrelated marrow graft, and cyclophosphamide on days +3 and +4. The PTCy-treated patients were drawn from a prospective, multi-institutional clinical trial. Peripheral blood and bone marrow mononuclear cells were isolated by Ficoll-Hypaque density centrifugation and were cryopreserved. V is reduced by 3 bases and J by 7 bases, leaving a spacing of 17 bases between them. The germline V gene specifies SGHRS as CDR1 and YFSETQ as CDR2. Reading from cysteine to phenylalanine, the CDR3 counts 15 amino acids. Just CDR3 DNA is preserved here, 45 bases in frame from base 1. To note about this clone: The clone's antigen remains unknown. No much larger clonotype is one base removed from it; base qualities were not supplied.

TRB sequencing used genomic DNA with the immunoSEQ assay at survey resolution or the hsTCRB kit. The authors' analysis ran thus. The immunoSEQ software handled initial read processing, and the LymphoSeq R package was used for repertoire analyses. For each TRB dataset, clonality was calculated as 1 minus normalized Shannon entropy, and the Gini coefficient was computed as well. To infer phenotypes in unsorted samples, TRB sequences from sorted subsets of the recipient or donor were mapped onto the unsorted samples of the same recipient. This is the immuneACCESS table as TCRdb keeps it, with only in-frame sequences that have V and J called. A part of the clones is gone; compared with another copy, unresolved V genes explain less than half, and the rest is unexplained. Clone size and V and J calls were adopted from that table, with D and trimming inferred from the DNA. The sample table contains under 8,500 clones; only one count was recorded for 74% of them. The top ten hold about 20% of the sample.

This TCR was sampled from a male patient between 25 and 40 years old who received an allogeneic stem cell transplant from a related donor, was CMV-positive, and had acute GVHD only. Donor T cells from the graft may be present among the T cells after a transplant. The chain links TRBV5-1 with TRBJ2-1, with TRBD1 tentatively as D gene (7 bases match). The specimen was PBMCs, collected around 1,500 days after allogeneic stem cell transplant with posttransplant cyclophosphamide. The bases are TGCGCCAGCAGCTGGAGGCGCAGGGGGGAGAATGAGCAGTTCTTC. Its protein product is CASSWRRRGENEQFF.